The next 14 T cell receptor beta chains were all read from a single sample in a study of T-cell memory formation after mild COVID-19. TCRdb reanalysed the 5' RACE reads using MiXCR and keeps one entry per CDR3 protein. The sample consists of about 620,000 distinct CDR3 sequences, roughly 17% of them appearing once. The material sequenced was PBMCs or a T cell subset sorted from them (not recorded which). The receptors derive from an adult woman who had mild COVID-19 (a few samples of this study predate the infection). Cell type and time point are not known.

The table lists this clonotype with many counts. This chain's CDR3 is CSARDRGGNLDTQYF. The DNA for the CDR3 is TGCAGTGCTAGAGATCGAGGGGGGAATTTAGATACGCAGTATTTT. The V and J genes are TRBV20-1 and TRBJ2-3, with D tentatively TRBD1 or TRBD2 (6 bases each). Per the germline V gene, CDR1 is DFQATT and CDR2 is SNEGSKA (reference sequence). The CDR3 is 15 amino acids. V dropped 0 bases and J dropped 5 bases, with 15 bases sitting between them.

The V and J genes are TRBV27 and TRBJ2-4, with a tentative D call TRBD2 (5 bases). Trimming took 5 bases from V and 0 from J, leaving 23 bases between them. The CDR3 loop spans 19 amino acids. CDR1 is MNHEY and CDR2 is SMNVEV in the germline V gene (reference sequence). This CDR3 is CASSPARRSGLLAKNIQYF. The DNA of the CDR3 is TGTGCCAGCAGTCCCGCCAGAAGGTCCGGACTTCTAGCCAAAAACATTCAGTACTTC.

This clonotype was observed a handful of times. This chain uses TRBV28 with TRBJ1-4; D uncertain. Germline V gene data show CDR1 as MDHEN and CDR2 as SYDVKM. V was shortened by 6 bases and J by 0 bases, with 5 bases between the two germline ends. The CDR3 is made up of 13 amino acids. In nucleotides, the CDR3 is TGTGCCAGCAGGGCTGCAACTAATGAAAAACTGTTTTTT. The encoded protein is CASRAATNEKLFF. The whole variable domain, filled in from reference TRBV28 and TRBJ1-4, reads DVKVTQSSRYLVKRTGEKVFLECVQDMDHENMFWYRQDPGLGLRLIYFSYDVKMKEKGDIPEGYSVSREKKERFSLILESASTNQTSMYLCASRAATNEKLFFGSGTQLSVL.

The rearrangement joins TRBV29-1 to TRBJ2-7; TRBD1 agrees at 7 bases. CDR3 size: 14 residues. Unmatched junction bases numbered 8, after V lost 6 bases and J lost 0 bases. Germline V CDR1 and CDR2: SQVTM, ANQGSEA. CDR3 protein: CSVQWTGLSYEQYF. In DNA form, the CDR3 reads TGCAGCGTCCAATGGACAGGCCTCTCCTACGAGCAGTACTTC.

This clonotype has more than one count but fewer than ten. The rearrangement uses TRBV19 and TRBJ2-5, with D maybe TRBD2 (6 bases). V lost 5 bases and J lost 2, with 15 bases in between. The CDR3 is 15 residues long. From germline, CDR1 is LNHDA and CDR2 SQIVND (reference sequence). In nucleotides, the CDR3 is TGTGCCAGTAGTTCCTTTACCAGCGGGCAAGAGACCCAGTACTTC. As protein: CASSSFTSGQETQYF.

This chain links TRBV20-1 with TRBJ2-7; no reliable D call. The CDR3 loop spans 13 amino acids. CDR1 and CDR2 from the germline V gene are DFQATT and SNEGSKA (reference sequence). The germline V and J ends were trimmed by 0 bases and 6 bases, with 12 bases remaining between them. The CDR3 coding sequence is TGCAGTGCTAGAGATGGGCTAGTTGCCGAGCAGTACTTC. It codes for CSARDGLVAEQYF.

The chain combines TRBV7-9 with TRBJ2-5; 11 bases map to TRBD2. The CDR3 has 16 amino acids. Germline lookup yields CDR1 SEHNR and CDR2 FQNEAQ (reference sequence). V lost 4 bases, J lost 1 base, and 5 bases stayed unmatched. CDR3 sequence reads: CASSSLAGGSQETQYF. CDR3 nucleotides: TGTGCCAGCAGCTCCCTAGCGGGAGGCTCCCAAGAGACCCAGTACTTC.

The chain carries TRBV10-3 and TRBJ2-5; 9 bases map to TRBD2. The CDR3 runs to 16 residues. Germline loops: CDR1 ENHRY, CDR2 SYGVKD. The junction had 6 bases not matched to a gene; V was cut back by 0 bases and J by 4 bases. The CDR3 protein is CAISESSLSGRETQYF. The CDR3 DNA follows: TGTGCCATCAGTGAGTCGAGTCTTAGCGGGAGAGAGACCCAGTACTTC.

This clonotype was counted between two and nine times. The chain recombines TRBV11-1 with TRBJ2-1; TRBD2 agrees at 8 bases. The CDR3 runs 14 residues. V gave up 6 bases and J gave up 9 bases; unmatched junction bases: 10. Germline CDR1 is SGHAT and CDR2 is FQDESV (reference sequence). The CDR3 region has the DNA TGTGCCAGCAGTCCGCCGGGGGGGACCGGTGAGCAGTTCTTC. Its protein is CASSPPGGTGEQFF.

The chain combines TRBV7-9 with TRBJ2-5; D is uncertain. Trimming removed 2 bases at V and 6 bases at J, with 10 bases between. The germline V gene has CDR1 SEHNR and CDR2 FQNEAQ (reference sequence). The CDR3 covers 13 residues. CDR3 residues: CASSLIDRKTQYF. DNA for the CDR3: TGTGCCAGCAGCTTAATTGACCGAAAGACCCAGTACTTC.

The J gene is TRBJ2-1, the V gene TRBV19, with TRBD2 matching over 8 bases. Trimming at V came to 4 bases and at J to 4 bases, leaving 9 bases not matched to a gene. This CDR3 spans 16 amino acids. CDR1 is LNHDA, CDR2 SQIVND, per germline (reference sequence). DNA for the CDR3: TGTGCCAGTAGTACAGATCGGGGGGGGCCTTACAATGAGCAGTTCTTC. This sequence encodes CASSTDRGGPYNEQFF.

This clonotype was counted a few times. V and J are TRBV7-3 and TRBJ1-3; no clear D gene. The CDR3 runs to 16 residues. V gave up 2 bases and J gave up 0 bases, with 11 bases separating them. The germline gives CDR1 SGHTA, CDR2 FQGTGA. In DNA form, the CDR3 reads TGTGCCAGCAGCTTACTCCCACCCGCCTCTGGAAACACCATATATTTT. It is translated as CASSLLPPASGNTIYF.

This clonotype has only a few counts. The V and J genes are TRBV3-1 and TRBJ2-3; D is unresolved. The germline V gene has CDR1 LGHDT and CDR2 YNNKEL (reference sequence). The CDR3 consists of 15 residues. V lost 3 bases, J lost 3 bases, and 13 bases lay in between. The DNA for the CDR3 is TGTGCCAGCAGCCAGCTGGATGCGTCAACAGATACGCAGTATTTT. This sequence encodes CASSQLDASTDTQYF.

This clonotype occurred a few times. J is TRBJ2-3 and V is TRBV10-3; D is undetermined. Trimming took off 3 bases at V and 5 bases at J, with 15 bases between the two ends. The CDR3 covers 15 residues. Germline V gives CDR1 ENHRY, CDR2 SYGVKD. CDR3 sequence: CAISDLADVKDTQYF. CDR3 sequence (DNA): TGTGCCATCAGTGATCTTGCGGACGTCAAAGATACGCAGTATTTT.